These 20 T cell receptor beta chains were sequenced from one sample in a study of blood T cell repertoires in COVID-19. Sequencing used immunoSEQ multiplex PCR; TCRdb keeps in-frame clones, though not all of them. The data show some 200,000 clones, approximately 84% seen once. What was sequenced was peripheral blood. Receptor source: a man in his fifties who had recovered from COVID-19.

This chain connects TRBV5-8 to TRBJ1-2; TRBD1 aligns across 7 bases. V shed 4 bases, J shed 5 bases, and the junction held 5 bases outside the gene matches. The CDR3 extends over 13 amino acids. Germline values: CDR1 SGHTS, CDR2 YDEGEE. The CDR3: CASSPRTGYGYTF. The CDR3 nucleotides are TGTGCCAGCAGCCCAAGGACAGGTTATGGCTACACCTTC.

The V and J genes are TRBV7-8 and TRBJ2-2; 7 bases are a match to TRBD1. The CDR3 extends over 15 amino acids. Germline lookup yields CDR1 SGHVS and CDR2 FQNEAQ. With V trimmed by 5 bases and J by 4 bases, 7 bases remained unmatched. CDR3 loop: CASSLLQGTTGELFF. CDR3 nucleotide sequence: TGTGCCAGCAGCCTACTACAGGGGACCACCGGGGAGCTGTTTTTT.

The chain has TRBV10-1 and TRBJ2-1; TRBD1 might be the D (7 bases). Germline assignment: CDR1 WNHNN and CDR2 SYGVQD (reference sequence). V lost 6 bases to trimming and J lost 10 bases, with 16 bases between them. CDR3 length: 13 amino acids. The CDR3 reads CASRSGGTGEQFF. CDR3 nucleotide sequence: TGCGCCAGCAGGTCAGGGGGGACGGGGGAGCAGTTCTTC.

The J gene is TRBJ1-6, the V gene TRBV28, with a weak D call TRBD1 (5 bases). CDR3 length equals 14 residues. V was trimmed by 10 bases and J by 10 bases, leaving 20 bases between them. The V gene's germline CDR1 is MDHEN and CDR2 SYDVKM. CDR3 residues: CATWGTFRDSPLHF. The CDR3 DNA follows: TGTGCCACATGGGGGACTTTTAGGGACTCACCCCTCCACTTT.

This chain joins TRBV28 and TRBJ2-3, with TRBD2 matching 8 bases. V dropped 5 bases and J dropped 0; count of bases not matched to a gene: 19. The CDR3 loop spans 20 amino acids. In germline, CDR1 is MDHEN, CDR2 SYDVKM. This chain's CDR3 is CASSAPFGAGGEYSTDTQYF. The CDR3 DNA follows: TGTGCCAGCAGTGCGCCCTTCGGTGCGGGGGGAGAGTATAGCACAGATACGCAGTATTTT. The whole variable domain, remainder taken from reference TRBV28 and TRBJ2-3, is DVKVTQSSRYLVKRTGEKVFLECVQDMDHENMFWYRQDPGLGLRLIYFSYDVKMKEKGDIPEGYSVSREKKERFSLILESASTNQTSMYLCASSAPFGAGGEYSTDTQYFGPGTRLTVL.

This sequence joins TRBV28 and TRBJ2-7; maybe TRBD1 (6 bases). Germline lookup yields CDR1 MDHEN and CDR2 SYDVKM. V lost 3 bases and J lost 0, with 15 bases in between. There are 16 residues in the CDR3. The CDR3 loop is CASSFGLARGSYEQYF. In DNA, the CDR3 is TGTGCCAGCAGTTTCGGTCTGGCCAGGGGCTCCTACGAGCAGTACTTC. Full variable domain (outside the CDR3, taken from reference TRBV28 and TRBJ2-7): DVKVTQSSRYLVKRTGEKVFLECVQDMDHENMFWYRQDPGLGLRLIYFSYDVKMKEKGDIPEGYSVSREKKERFSLILESASTNQTSMYLCASSFGLARGSYEQYFGPGTRLTVT.

The CDR3 DNA reads as TGCGCCAGCAGCCAAGTGCCCGGACTAGCGGGAGCCATGGGTGAGCAGTACTTC. Protein product: CASSQVPGLAGAMGEQYF. This chain connects TRBV4-1 to TRBJ2-7, with 13 bases fitting TRBD2. The length of the CDR3 is 18 residues. Germline lookup yields CDR1 MGHRA and CDR2 YSYEKL. V shed 1 base and J 7 bases; nucleotides not matched to a gene: 13.

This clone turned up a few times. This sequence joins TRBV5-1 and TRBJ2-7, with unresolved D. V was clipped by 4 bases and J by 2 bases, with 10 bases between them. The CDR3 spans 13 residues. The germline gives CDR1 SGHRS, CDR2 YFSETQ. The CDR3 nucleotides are TGCGCCAGCAGCAAGACTCCTACCTACGAGCAGTACTTC. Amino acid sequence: CASSKTPTYEQYF.

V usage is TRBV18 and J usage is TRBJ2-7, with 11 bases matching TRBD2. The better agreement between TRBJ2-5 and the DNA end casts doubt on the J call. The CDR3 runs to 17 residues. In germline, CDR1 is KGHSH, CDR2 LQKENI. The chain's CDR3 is CASSLGTSGQIRETQYF. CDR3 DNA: TGTGCCAGCTCACTAGGGACTAGCGGTCAAATAAGAGAGACCCAGTACTTC.

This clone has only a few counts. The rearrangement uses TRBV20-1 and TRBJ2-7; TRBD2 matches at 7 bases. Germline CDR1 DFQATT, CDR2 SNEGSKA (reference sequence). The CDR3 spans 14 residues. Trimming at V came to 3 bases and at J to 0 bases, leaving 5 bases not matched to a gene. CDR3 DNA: TGCAGTGCTAGTCACGCGGGAGACTCCTACGAGCAGTACTTC. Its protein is CSASHAGDSYEQYF.

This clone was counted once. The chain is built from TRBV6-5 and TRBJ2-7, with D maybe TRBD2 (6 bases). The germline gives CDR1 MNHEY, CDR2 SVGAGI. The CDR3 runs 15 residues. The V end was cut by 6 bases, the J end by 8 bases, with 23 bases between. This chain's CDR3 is CASSRSGTAIGQQYF. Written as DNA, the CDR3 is TGTGCCAGCAGCCGATCCGGGACTGCGATAGGGCAGCAGTACTTC.

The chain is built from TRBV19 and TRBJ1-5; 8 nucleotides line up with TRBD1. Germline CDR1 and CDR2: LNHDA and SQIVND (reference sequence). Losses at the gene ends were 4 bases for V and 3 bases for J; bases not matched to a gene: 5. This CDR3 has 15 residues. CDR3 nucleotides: TGTGCCAGTAGTACTGGACAGGGTCCCAATCAGCCCCAGCATTTT. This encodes CASSTGQGPNQPQHF.

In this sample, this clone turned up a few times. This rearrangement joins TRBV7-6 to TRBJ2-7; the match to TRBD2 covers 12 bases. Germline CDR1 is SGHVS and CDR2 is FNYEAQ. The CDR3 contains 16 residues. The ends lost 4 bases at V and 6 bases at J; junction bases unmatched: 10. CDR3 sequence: CASSSQASGRVGEQYF. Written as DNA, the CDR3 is TGTGCCAGCAGCTCCCAAGCTAGCGGGAGGGTCGGCGAGCAGTACTTC.

CDR3 in DNA: TGTGCCAGCAGTTTGGGGCCCTCTGGAAACACCATATATTTT. Its translation is CASSLGPSGNTIYF. The chain employs TRBV28 and TRBJ1-3; D is perhaps TRBD1 (5 bases). V lost 3 bases and J 0 bases, leaving 6 bases between the germline ends. The germline gives CDR1 MDHEN, CDR2 SYDVKM. The CDR3 has 14 residues.

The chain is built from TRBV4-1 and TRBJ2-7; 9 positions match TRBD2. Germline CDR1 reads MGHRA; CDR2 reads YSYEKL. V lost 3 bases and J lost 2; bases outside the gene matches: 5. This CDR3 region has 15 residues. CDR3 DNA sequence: TGCGCCAGCAGCCAGGGACTAGCTCTAGCCTACGAGCAGTACTTC. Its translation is CASSQGLALAYEQYF.

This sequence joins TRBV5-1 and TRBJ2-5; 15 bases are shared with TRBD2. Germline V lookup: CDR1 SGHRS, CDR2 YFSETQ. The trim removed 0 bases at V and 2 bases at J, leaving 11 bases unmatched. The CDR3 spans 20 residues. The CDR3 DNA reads TGCGCCAGCAGCTTGGCCGGGCGTGGACTAGCGGGAGGGTTACAAGAGACCCAGTACTTC. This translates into CASSLAGRGLAGGLQETQYF.

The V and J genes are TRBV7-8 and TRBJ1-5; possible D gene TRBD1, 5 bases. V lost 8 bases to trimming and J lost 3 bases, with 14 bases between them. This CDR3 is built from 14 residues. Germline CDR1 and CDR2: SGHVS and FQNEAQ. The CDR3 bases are TGTGCCAGCTCTCACCGGGGGGACAATCAGCCCCAGCATTTT. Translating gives CASSHRGDNQPQHF.

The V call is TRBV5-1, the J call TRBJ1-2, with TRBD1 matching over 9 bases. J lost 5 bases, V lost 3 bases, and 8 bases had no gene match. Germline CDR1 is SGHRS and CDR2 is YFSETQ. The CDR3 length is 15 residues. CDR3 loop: CASSSGQGSLYGYTF. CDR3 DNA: TGCGCCAGCAGCTCCGGACAGGGGAGCTTATATGGCTACACCTTC.

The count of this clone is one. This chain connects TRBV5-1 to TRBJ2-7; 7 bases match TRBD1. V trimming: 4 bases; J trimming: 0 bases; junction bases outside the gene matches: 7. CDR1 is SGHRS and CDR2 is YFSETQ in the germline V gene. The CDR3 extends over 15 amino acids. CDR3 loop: CASSLRTGHSYEQYF. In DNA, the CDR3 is TGCGCCAGCAGCCTCCGGACAGGTCACTCCTACGAGCAGTACTTC.

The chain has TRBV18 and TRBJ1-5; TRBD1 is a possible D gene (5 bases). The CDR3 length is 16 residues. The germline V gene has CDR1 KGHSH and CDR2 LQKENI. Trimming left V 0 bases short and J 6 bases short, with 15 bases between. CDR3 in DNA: TGTGCCAGCTCACCACCCGCAGGGAGGAAGGGTCAGCCCCAGCATTTT. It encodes CASSPPAGRKGQPQHF. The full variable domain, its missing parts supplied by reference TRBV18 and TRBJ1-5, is NAGVMQNPRHLVRRRGQEARLRCSPMKGHSHVYWYRQLPEEGLKFMVYLQKENIIDESGMPKERFSAEFPKEGPSILRIQQVVRGDSAAYFCASSPPAGRKGQPQHFGDGTRLSIL.